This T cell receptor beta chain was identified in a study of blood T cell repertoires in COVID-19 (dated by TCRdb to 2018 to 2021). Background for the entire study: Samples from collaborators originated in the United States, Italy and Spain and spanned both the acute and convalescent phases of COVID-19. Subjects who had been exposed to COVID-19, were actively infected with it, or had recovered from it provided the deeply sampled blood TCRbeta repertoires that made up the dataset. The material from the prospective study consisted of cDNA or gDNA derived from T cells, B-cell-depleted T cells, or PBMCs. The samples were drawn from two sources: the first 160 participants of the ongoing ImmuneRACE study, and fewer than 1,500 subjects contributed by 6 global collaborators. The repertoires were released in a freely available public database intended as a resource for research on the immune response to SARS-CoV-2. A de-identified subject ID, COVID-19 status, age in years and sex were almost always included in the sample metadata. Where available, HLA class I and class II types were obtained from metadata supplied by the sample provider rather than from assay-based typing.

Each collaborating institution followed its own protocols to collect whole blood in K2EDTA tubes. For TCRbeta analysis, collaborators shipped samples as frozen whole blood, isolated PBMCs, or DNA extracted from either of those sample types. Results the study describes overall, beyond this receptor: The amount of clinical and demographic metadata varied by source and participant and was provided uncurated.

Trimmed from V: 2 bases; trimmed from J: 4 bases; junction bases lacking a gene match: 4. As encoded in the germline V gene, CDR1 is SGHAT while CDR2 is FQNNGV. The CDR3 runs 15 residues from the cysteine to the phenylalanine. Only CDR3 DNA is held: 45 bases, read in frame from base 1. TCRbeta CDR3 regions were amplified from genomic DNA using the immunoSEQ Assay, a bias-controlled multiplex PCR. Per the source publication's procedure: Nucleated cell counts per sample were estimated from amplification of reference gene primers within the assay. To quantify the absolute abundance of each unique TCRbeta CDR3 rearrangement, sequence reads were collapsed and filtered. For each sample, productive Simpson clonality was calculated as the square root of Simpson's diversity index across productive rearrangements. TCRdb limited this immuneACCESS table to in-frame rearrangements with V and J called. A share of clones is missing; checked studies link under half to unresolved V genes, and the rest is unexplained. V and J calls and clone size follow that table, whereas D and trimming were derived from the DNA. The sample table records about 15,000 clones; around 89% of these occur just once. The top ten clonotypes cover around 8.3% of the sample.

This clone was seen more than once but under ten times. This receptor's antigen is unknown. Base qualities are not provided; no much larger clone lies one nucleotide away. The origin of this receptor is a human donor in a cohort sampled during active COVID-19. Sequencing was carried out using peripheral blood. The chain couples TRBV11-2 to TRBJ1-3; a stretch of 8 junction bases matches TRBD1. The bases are TGTGCCAGCAGCTTAACTGGGACAGGAGGAAACACCATATATTTT. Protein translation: CASSLTGTGGNTIYF. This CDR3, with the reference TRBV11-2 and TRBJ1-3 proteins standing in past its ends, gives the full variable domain EAGVAQSPRYKIIEKRQSVAFWCNPISGHATLYWYQQILGQGPKLLIQFQNNGVVDDSQLPKDRFSAERLKGVDSTLKIQPAKLEDSAVYLCASSLTGTGGNTIYFGEGSWLTVV.